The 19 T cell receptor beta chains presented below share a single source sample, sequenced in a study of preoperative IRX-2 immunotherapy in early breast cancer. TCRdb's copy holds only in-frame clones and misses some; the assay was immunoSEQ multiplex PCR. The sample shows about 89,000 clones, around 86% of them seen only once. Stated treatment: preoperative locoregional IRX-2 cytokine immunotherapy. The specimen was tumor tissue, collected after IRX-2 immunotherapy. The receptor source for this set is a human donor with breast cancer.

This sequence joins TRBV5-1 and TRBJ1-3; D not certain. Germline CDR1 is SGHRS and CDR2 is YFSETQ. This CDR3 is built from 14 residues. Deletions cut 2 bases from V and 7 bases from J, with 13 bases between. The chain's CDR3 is CASSFGSFGNTIYF. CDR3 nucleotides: TGCGCCAGCAGCTTCGGCAGCTTCGGGAACACCATATATTTT.

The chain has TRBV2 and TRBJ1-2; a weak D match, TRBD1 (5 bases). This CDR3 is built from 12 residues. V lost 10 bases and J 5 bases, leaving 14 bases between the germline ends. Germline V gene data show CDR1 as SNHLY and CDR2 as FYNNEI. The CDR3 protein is CATEAGLYGYTF. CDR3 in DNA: TGTGCCACGGAAGCAGGGCTATATGGCTACACCTTC.

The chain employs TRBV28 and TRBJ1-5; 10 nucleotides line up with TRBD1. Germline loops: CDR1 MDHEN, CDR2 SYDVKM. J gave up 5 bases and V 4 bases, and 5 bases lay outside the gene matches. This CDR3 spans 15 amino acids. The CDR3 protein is CASSWDRGSDQPQHF. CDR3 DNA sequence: TGTGCCAGCAGTTGGGACAGGGGTTCTGATCAGCCCCAGCATTTT.

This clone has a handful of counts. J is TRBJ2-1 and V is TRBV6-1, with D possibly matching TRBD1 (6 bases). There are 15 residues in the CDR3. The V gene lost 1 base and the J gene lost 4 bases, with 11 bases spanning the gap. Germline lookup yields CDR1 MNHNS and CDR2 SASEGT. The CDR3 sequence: CASSEGTARYNEQFF. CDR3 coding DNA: TGTGCCAGCAGTGAAGGGACAGCGAGATACAATGAGCAGTTCTTC.

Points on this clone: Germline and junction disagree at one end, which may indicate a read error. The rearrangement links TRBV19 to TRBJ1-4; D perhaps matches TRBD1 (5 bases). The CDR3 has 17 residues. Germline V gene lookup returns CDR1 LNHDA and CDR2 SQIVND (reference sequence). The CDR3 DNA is TGTGCCCGCCTTAGGTCGCGCGCGCGGCAGGGCAATGAAAAATTGTTTTTT. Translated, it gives CARLRSRARQGNEKLFF.

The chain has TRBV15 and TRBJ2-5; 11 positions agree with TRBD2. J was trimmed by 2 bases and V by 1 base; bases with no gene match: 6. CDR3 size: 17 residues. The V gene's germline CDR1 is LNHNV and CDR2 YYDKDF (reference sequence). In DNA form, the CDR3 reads TGTGCCACCAGCAGAGGGCCGACTAGCGGGGCTCAAGAGACCCAGTACTTC. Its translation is CATSRGPTSGAQETQYF.

For the CDR3, the DNA is TGCGCCAGCAGCCAGGGGGGACTAGCGGTTTCCTACAATGAGCAGTTCTTC. This encodes CASSQGGLAVSYNEQFF. The chain combines TRBV4-1 with TRBJ2-1; 11 positions agree with TRBD2. V lost 3 bases to trimming and J lost 1 base; unmatched junction nucleotides: 5. There are 17 residues in the CDR3. Germline V CDR1 and CDR2: MGHRA, YSYEKL.

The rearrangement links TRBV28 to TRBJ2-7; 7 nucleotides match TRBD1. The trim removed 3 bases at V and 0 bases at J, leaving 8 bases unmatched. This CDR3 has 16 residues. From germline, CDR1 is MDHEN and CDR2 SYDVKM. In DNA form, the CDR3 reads TGTGCCAGCAGTTTGCTCCTCGGGACAGCCTCCTACGAGCAGTACTTC. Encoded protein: CASSLLLGTASYEQYF.

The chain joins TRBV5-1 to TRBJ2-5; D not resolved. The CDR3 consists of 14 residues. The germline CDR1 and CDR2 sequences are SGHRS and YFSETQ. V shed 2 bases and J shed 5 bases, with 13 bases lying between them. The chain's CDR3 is CASSFWDRWETQYF. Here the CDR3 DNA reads TGCGCCAGCAGCTTTTGGGATAGGTGGGAGACCCAGTACTTC. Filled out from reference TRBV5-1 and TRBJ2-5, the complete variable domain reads KAGVTQTPRYLIKTRGQQVTLSCSPISGHRSVSWYQQTPGQGLQFLFEYFSETQRNKGNFPGRFSGRQFSNSRSEMNVSTLELGDSALYLCASSFWDRWETQYFGPGTRLLVL.

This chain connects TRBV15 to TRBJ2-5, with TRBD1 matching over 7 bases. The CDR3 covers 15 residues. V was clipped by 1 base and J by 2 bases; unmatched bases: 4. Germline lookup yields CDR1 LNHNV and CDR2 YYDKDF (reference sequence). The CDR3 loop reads CATSRAGTEQETQYF. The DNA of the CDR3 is TGTGCCACCAGCAGAGCAGGGACAGAACAAGAGACCCAGTACTTC. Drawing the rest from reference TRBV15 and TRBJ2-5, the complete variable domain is DAMVIQNPRYQVTQFGKPVTLSCSQTLNHNVMYWYQQKSSQAPKLLFHYYDKDFNNEADTPDNFQSRRPNTSFCFLDIRSPGLGDTAMYLCATSRAGTEQETQYFGPGTRLLVL.

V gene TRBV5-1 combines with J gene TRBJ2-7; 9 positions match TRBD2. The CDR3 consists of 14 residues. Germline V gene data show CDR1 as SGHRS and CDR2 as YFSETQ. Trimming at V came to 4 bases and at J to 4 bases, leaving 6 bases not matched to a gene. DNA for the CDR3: TGCGCCAGCAGCCCCATAGCGGGAGCATACGAGCAGTACTTC. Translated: CASSPIAGAYEQYF.

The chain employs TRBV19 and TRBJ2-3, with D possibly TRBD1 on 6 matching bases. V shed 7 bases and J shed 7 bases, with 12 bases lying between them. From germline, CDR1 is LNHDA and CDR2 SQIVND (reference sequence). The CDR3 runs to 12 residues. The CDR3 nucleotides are TGTGCCAGTAAACAGGGTAGGCATACGCAGTATTTT. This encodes CASKQGRHTQYF.

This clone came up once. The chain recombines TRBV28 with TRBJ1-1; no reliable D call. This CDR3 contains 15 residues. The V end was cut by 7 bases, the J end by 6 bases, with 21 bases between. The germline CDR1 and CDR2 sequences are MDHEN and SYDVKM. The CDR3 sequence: CASTPLSNLSPEAFF. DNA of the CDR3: TGTGCCAGCACCCCCTTGAGCAACCTATCCCCTGAAGCTTTCTTT.

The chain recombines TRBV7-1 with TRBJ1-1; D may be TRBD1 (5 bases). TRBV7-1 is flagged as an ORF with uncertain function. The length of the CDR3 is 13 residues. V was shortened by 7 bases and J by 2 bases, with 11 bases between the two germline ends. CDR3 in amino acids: CASTSTGNTEAFF. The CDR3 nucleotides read TGTGCCAGCACTTCCACAGGTAACACTGAAGCTTTCTTT.

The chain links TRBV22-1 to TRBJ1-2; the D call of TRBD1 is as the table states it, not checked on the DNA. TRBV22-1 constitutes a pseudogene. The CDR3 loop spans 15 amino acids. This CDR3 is CASSTVPGQHYGYTF. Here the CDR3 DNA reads TGTGCCAGCAGCACCGTCCCGGGACAGCACTATGGCTACACCTTC.

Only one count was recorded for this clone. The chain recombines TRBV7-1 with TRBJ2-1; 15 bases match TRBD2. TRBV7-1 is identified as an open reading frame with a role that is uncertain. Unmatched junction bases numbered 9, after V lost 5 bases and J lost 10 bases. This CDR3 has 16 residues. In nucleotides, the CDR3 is TGTGCCAGCAGCCCGGGGACTAGCGGGAGGCCCGTAGAGCAGTTCTTC. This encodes CASSPGTSGRPVEQFF.

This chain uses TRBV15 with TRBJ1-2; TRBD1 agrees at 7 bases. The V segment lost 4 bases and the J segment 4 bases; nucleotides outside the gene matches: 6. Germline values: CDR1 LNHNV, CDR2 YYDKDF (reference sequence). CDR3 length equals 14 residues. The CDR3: CATSMWTGGYGYTF. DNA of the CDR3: TGTGCCACCAGCATGTGGACAGGAGGCTATGGCTACACCTTC. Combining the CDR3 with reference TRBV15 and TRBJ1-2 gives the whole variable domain DAMVIQNPRYQVTQFGKPVTLSCSQTLNHNVMYWYQQKSSQAPKLLFHYYDKDFNNEADTPDNFQSRRPNTSFCFLDIRSPGLGDTAMYLCATSMWTGGYGYTFGSGTRLTVV.

The CDR3 region has the DNA TGCGCCAGCAGACAGGGACAGGGGGCTAAAAGACCCCAGCATTTT. Protein: CASRQGQGAKRPQHF. The rearrangement links TRBV23-1 to TRBJ1-5; 12 positions agree with TRBD1. TRBV23-1 is designated an ORF whose function remains uncertain. V was pared by 6 bases and J by 10 bases, with 10 bases of the junction left unmatched. There are 15 residues in the CDR3.

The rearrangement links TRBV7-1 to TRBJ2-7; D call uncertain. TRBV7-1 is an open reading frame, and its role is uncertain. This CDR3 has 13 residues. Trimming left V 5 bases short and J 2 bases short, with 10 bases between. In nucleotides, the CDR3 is TGTGCCAGCAGCCCCCCCCTTACCTACGAGCAGTACTTC. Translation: CASSPPLTYEQYF.